The 12 T cell receptor beta chains in this list originate from one sample, sequenced in a study of PD-1 blockade in classical Hodgkin lymphoma. Every patient was affected by relapse after autologous stem cell transplantation, while exposure to brentuximab vedotin was not uniform. Purification of CD4+ T cells from thawed PBMCs was performed via magnetic negative selection. Clones were read by immunoSEQ multiplex PCR, and TCRdb kept only the in-frame ones, dropping some. The sample contains 4,200 or so clones, roughly 87% of which appear only once. This specimen was CD4+ T cells from blood, taken at baseline. Receptors were obtained from a human donor with classical Hodgkin lymphoma.

The chain employs TRBV5-1 and TRBJ2-3; D uncertain. With 0 bases removed from V and 0 bases from J, the gap between germline ends came to 8 bases. The CDR3 spans 15 residues. Germline CDR1 is SGHRS and CDR2 is YFSETQ. Here the CDR3 reads CASSLDAPSTDTQYF. The CDR3 bases are TGCGCCAGCAGCTTGGATGCCCCTAGCACAGATACGCAGTATTTT.

The chain carries TRBV5-1 and TRBJ2-7; no reliable D call. The length of the CDR3 is 12 residues. The germline V gene has CDR1 SGHRS and CDR2 YFSETQ. Trimming took off 0 bases at V and 2 bases at J, with 3 bases between the two ends. The CDR3 DNA reads TGCGCCAGCAGCTTGGCCCCCTACGAGCAGTACTTC. This codes for CASSLAPYEQYF.

The chain has TRBV21-1 and TRBJ2-7; the D call TRBD1 from the table was never checked on the DNA. TRBV21-1 is flagged as a pseudogene. The CDR3 consists of 15 residues. The CDR3 DNA follows: TGTGCCAGCAGCAAAGGGACAGGTGATTCCTACGAGCAGTACTTC. It codes for CASSKGTGDSYEQYF.

This chain joins TRBV5-1 and TRBJ1-4; unclear D gene. V was trimmed by 0 bases and J by 1 base, leaving 7 bases between them. Germline values: CDR1 SGHRS, CDR2 YFSETQ. This CDR3 region has 15 residues. CDR3 DNA sequence: TGCGCCAGCAGCTTGGCCCCGGAAACTAATGAAAAACTGTTTTTT. Translating gives CASSLAPETNEKLFF.

The chain carries TRBV7-9 and TRBJ2-5; D gene unclear. V lost 4 bases to trimming and J lost 5 bases, with 5 bases between them. Germline CDR1 reads SEHNR; CDR2 reads FQNEAQ (reference sequence). The CDR3 contains 11 residues. The chain's CDR3 is CASSYYETQYF. The DNA for the CDR3 is TGTGCCAGCAGCTATTACGAGACCCAGTACTTC.

The chain is built from TRBV5-1 and TRBJ1-1, with D unclear. Between the trimmed V and J ends, which lost 4 bases and 4 bases, there was a span of 8 bases. There are 12 residues in the CDR3. Germline CDR1 SGHRS, CDR2 YFSETQ. CDR3 nucleotide sequence: TGCGCCAGCAGCGCAGAGGCCACTGAAGCTTTCTTT. Translation: CASSAEATEAFF. The variable domain in full, completed from reference TRBV5-1 and TRBJ1-1, reads KAGVTQTPRYLIKTRGQQVTLSCSPISGHRSVSWYQQTPGQGLQFLFEYFSETQRNKGNFPGRFSGRQFSNSRSEMNVSTLELGDSALYLCASSAEATEAFFGQGTRLTVV.

V gene TRBV7-3 combines with J gene TRBJ2-3; 8 bases are a match to TRBD2. The CDR3 is made up of 17 amino acids. Per germline, CDR1 SGHTA and CDR2 FQGTGA. Trimming cost V 5 bases and J 0 bases; bases outside gene matches: 10. The DNA of the CDR3 is TGTGCCAGCAGCCCCGGACTAGCCCCTTTTAGCACAGATACGCAGTATTTT. It translates to CASSPGLAPFSTDTQYF. The full variable domain, with the rest looked up from reference TRBV7-3 and TRBJ2-3, is GAGVSQTPSNKVTEKGKYVELRCDPISGHTALYWYRQSLGQGPEFLIYFQGTGAADDSGLPNDRFFAVRPEGSVSTLKIQRTERGDSAVYLCASSPGLAPFSTDTQYFGPGTRLTVL.

V is TRBV5-1 and J is TRBJ1-4; 8 nucleotides align to TRBD1. V shed 7 bases, J shed 7 bases, and the junction held 9 bases outside the gene matches. Per the germline V gene, CDR1 is SGHRS and CDR2 is YFSETQ. The length of the CDR3 is 14 residues. The chain's CDR3 is CASAGQGAREKLFF. CDR3 coding DNA: TGCGCCAGCGCGGGTCAGGGGGCGCGTGAAAAACTGTTTTTT. Looking up the rest from reference TRBV5-1 and TRBJ1-4 gives the full variable domain: KAGVTQTPRYLIKTRGQQVTLSCSPISGHRSVSWYQQTPGQGLQFLFEYFSETQRNKGNFPGRFSGRQFSNSRSEMNVSTLELGDSALYLCASAGQGAREKLFFGSGTQLSVL.

A few counts support this clone. The gene calls are TRBV5-1 and TRBJ2-1; D is uncertain. Germline CDR1 and CDR2: SGHRS and YFSETQ. This CDR3 has 13 residues. V dropped 4 bases and J dropped 0 bases, with 5 bases sitting between them. CDR3: CASSPSSYNEQFF. CDR3 nucleotide sequence: TGCGCCAGCAGCCCGAGCTCCTACAATGAGCAGTTCTTC.

The chain employs TRBV28 and TRBJ1-3; D is unresolved. CDR1 and CDR2 from the germline V gene are MDHEN and SYDVKM. Trimming cost V 6 bases and J 0 bases, with 6 bases left between them. This CDR3 is built from 13 residues. The CDR3 DNA is TGTGCCAGCAGAACGTCCTCTGGAAACACCATATATTTT. Translation: CASRTSSGNTIYF.

This rearrangement joins TRBV9 to TRBJ2-5; tentatively, D is TRBD2 (6 bases). Looked up from germline, CDR1 is SGDLS and CDR2 is YYNGEE. V was trimmed by 3 bases and J by 4 bases, leaving 16 bases between them. CDR3 length: 15 amino acids. CDR3 DNA sequence: TGTGCCAGCAGCGGGGACTCCCCGGCGGGAGAGACCCAGTACTTC. This sequence encodes CASSGDSPAGETQYF.

The V call is TRBV2, the J call TRBJ2-1; a weak D match, TRBD1 (6 bases). In germline, CDR1 is SNHLY, CDR2 FYNNEI. Trimming removed 4 bases at V and 10 bases at J, with 14 bases between. The CDR3 length is 13 residues. The CDR3 spells CASSAQGIREQFF. As DNA, the CDR3 is TGTGCCAGCAGTGCCCAGGGGATACGGGAGCAGTTCTTC.